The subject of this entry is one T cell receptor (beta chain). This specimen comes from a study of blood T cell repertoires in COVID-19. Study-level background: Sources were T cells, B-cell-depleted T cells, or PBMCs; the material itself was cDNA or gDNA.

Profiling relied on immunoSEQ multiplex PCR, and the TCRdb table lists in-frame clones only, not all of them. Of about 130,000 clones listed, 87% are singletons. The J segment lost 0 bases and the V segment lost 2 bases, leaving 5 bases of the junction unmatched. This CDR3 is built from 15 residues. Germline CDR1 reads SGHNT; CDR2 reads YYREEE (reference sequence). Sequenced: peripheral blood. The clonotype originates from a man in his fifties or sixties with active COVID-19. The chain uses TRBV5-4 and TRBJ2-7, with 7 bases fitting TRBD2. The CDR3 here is CASSFSSGHSYEQYF. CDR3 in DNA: TGTGCCAGCAGCTTTTCTAGCGGACACTCCTACGAGCAGTACTTC.